Each of the 32 T cell receptor beta chains below was sequenced from the same sample in a study of shared clonotypes between healthy human individuals. The table came from immunoSEQ multiplex PCR; TCRdb's copy has only in-frame clones and leaves some out. The sample has hundreds of thousands of clones; 73% are singletons. Sequencing was done on a sample of memory CD4+ T cells sorted from blood. As to subset: CD45RA-negative fraction. All receptors derive from a woman younger than 45 in good health.

The genes are TRBV19 and TRBJ2-7; D is unclear. V lost 10 bases and J lost 3, with 19 bases in between. CDR1 LNHDA and CDR2 SQIVND come from the germline V gene (reference sequence). The CDR3 spans 14 residues. CDR3: CATKKTHSSYEQYF. CDR3 bases: TGTGCCACTAAGAAAACGCACAGCAGCTACGAGCAGTACTTC.

This clone appeared many times. The chain has TRBV7-6 and TRBJ2-7; 7 bases are shared with TRBD1. Germline lookup yields CDR1 SGHVS and CDR2 FNYEAQ. V was pared by 4 bases and J by 2 bases, with 8 bases of the junction left unmatched. This CDR3 has 15 amino acids. As DNA, the CDR3 is TGTGCCAGCAGCTCCAGCCGGGACAGAACCTACGAGCAGTACTTC. This gives the protein CASSSSRDRTYEQYF. The full variable domain, in which reference TRBV7-6 and TRBJ2-7 provide the parts outside the CDR3, is GAGVSQSPRYKVTKRGQDVALRCDPISGHVSLYWYRQALGQGPEFLTYFNYEAQQDKSGLPNDRFSAERPEGSISTLTIQRTEQRDSAMYRCASSSSRDRTYEQYFGPGTRLTVT.

The sample holds one count of this clone. The gene calls are TRBV11-2 and TRBJ1-1; 9 nucleotides line up with TRBD1. This CDR3 region has 17 residues. Germline CDR1 and CDR2: SGHAT and FQNNGV. The V and J ends lost 1 base and 1 base, in that order; junction bases with no gene match: 7. CDR3 loop: CASSLGNRGPSNTEAFF. CDR3 DNA: TGTGCCAGCAGCTTAGGGAACAGGGGGCCCTCGAACACTGAAGCTTTCTTT.

V and J are TRBV15 and TRBJ1-5; D may be TRBD1 (5 bases). Germline values: CDR1 LNHNV, CDR2 YYDKDF (reference sequence). V was clipped by 0 bases and J by 3 bases, with 9 bases between them. The CDR3 runs to 15 residues. The CDR3 is CATSRDYRINQPQHF. The CDR3 nucleotides are TGTGCCACCAGCAGAGATTACAGGATCAATCAGCCCCAGCATTTT.

DNA of the CDR3: TGTGCCAGCAGTAGACAGGGGGCGAACACCGGGGAGCTGTTTTTT. The encoded protein is CASSRQGANTGELFF. The chain has TRBV2 and TRBJ2-2; 9 bases fit TRBD1. V lost 5 bases, J lost 0 bases, and 1 base stayed unmatched. Germline values: CDR1 SNHLY, CDR2 FYNNEI. The CDR3 extends over 15 amino acids.

J is TRBJ2-6 and V is TRBV29-1; D is undetermined. The germline CDR1 and CDR2 sequences are SQVTM and ANQGSEA. V lost 5 bases and J lost 0, with 11 bases in between. CDR3 length: 15 residues. CDR3 nucleotide sequence: TGCAGCGTTCTTCGTCAATTCTCTGGGGCCAACGTCCTGACTTTC. Translated: CSVLRQFSGANVLTF.

This chain uses TRBV18 with TRBJ2-7, with 7 bases matching TRBD1. CDR3 length equals 15 residues. Germline V gene lookup returns CDR1 KGHSH and CDR2 LQKENI. J was trimmed by 6 bases and V by 5 bases; bases with no gene match: 13. DNA for the CDR3: TGTGCCAGCTCAAAAACCGGGACAGCCGGGCTCGAGCAGTACTTC. Translated: CASSKTGTAGLEQYF.

The chain carries TRBV6-5 and TRBJ2-2, with D possibly TRBD1 on 6 matching bases. The CDR3 contains 15 residues. V lost 2 bases, J lost 1 base, and 8 bases lay in between. CDR1 is MNHEY and CDR2 is SVGAGI in the germline V gene. As DNA, the CDR3 is TGTGCCAGCAGTTACGGGACACAGAACACCGGGGAGCTGTTTTTT. Translated, it gives CASSYGTQNTGELFF.

The V call is TRBV21-1, the J call TRBJ1-3; the table assigns TRBD1, which was not confirmed against the DNA. TRBV21-1 is tagged as a pseudogene. The CDR3 sequence is 17 residues long. DNA of the CDR3: TGTGCCAGCAGCAAAGGTGAAGGGGCATCCTCTGGAAACACCATATATTTT. It encodes CASSKGEGASSGNTIYF.

With respect to this clone: This sample also contains other DNA sequences that code for the same CDR3. The genes are TRBV20-1 and TRBJ2-7; D is unclear. Germline V CDR1 and CDR2: DFQATT, SNEGSKA (reference sequence). This CDR3 has 11 residues. Trimming took 5 bases from V and 4 from J, leaving 9 bases between them. For the CDR3, the DNA is TGCAGTGCTGCCCCCGCGTACGAGCAGTACTTC. Translating it yields CSAAPAYEQYF.

The chain has TRBV19 and TRBJ1-1, with D possibly matching TRBD1 (6 bases). The germline gives CDR1 LNHDA, CDR2 SQIVND (reference sequence). The V gene lost 4 bases and the J gene lost 7 bases, with 16 bases spanning the gap. There are 14 residues in the CDR3. The CDR3 spells CASSTQGRTFEAFF. CDR3 DNA: TGTGCCAGTAGTACACAGGGTAGGACTTTTGAAGCTTTCTTT.

The CDR3 reads CASSNSGRGTHNEQFF. For the CDR3, the DNA is TGTGCCAGCAGCAATAGCGGGAGGGGAACCCACAATGAGCAGTTCTTC. The chain combines TRBV27 with TRBJ2-1; 11 bases are shared with TRBD2. V gave up 6 bases and J gave up 5 bases; unmatched junction bases: 9. The CDR3 sequence is 16 residues long. Per germline, CDR1 MNHEY and CDR2 SMNVEV (reference sequence).

This clone was seen a single time. This rearrangement joins TRBV19 to TRBJ1-5; no firm D call. The germline V gene encodes CDR1 LNHDA and CDR2 SQIVND (reference sequence). V was shortened by 6 bases and J by 2 bases, with 8 bases between the two germline ends. CDR3 length equals 13 residues. The CDR3 region has the DNA TGTGCCAGTAGGGAGCAGGGCAATCAGCCCCAGCATTTT. It codes for CASREQGNQPQHF.

The V and J genes are TRBV4-1 and TRBJ2-5, with 8 bases that match TRBD1. The J segment lost 5 bases and the V segment lost 4 bases, leaving 6 bases of the junction unmatched. Germline CDR1 is MGHRA and CDR2 is YSYEKL. This CDR3 is built from 14 residues. The CDR3 DNA reads TGCGCCAGCAGCCTGACAGGGGCAGAGGAGACCCAGTACTTC. It is translated as CASSLTGAEETQYF.

The chain carries TRBV6-5 and TRBJ2-1; D uncertain. This CDR3 spans 15 amino acids. CDR1 and CDR2 (germline): MNHEY, SVGAGI. Between the trimmed V and J ends, which lost 4 bases and 4 bases, there was a span of 14 bases. The CDR3 protein is CASSSITPQYNEQFF. CDR3 nucleotide sequence: TGTGCCAGCAGTTCCATCACTCCACAGTACAATGAGCAGTTCTTC.

V is TRBV6-6 and J is TRBJ2-7; D gene ambiguous. V was shortened by 7 bases and J by 2 bases, with 6 bases between the two germline ends. CDR1 is MNHNY and CDR2 is SVGAGI in the germline V gene (reference sequence). The CDR3 runs to 11 residues. The CDR3 nucleotides read TGTGCCAGCAAGCAGACCTACGAGCAGTACTTC. Protein product: CASKQTYEQYF.

V is TRBV11-3 and J is TRBJ2-1; TRBD2 matches at 7 bases. V was clipped by 4 bases and J by 0 bases; unmatched bases: 3. The CDR3 contains 15 residues. Per the germline V gene, CDR1 is SGHNT and CDR2 is YENEEA. The CDR3 loop is CASSSSGNSYNEQFF. CDR3 nucleotides: TGTGCCAGCAGCTCGAGCGGGAACTCCTACAATGAGCAGTTCTTC.

The CDR3 coding sequence is TGTGCCAGCAGTTCCCCCACCACACGGACAGATACGCAGTATTTT. Translated, it gives CASSSPTTRTDTQYF. V usage is TRBV28 and J usage is TRBJ2-3, with D unresolved. Germline loops: CDR1 MDHEN, CDR2 SYDVKM. The V end lost 4 bases, the J end lost 3 bases, and 14 bases lay between the germline ends. There are 15 residues in the CDR3.

This clone showed up just once. Different DNA sequences within this sample yield the same CDR3. V gene TRBV9 combines with J gene TRBJ2-7; 9 positions agree with TRBD1. Trimming removed 2 bases from V and 4 bases from J; junction bases left unmatched: 4. Germline V gene data show CDR1 as SGDLS and CDR2 as YYNGEE. The CDR3 is made up of 14 amino acids. CDR3 residues: CASSVGQGWYEQYF. The CDR3 coding sequence is TGTGCCAGCAGCGTGGGACAGGGTTGGTACGAGCAGTACTTC.

V and J are TRBV27 and TRBJ1-2, with D unclear. The CDR3 covers 11 residues. The germline CDR1 and CDR2 sequences are MNHEY and SMNVEV (reference sequence). Deletions cut 5 bases from V and 1 base from J, with 2 bases between. The chain's CDR3 is CASSGNYGYTF. As DNA, the CDR3 is TGTGCCAGCAGTGGTAACTATGGCTACACCTTC.

Of note for this clone: The sample contains more than one DNA sequence encoding this CDR3. This chain uses TRBV5-1 with TRBJ1-4; the D is unclear. Germline assignment: CDR1 SGHRS and CDR2 YFSETQ. The CDR3 spans 14 residues. Trimming shortened V by 2 bases and J by 8 bases, and 13 bases separated the two germline ends. The CDR3 DNA sequence: TGCGCCAGCAGCTTTGACCGTGGGAAGGAAAAACTGTTTTTT. Its translation is CASSFDRGKEKLFF.

The V call is TRBV28, the J call TRBJ1-6; TRBD1 matches at 7 bases. V was pared by 10 bases and J by 9 bases, with 9 bases of the junction left unmatched. This CDR3 is built from 13 residues. The germline V gene encodes CDR1 MDHEN and CDR2 SYDVKM. CDR3 amino acids: CAINRGSGSPLHF. The CDR3 nucleotides read TGTGCCATTAACAGGGGATCAGGTTCACCCCTCCACTTT.

This chain's CDR3 is CASSAGINEKLFF. CDR3 bases: TGTGCCAGCAGCGCCGGAATTAATGAAAAACTGTTTTTT. The chain is built from TRBV7-9 and TRBJ1-4; D is ambiguous. CDR1 SEHNR and CDR2 FQNEAQ come from the germline V gene (reference sequence). Trimming took 5 bases from V and 4 from J, leaving 8 bases between them. This CDR3 contains 13 residues. Variable domain in full (rest from reference TRBV7-9 and TRBJ1-4): DTGVSQNPRHKITKRGQNVTFRCDPISEHNRLYWYRQTLGQGPEFLTYFQNEAQLEKSRLLSDRFSAERPKGSFSTLEIQRTEQGDSAMYLCASSAGINEKLFFGSGTQLSVL.

This clone occurred many times. The rearrangement uses TRBV19 and TRBJ1-1, with TRBD1 matching 7 bases. Trimming at V came to 5 bases and at J to 5 bases, leaving 8 bases not matched to a gene. The CDR3 runs 14 residues. Germline CDR1 is LNHDA and CDR2 is SQIVND (reference sequence). CDR3 bases: TGTGCCAGTAGTGTCACAGGGGTTCAGACTGAAGCTTTCTTT. Amino acid sequence: CASSVTGVQTEAFF.

The chain employs TRBV4-1 and TRBJ2-3; unclear D gene. Germline values: CDR1 MGHRA, CDR2 YSYEKL. V was trimmed by 1 base and J by 5 bases, leaving 10 bases between them. The CDR3 totals 14 residues. CDR3 protein: CASSQGSPGDTQYF. In DNA form, the CDR3 reads TGCGCCAGCAGCCAAGGGAGTCCCGGAGATACGCAGTATTTT.

This clone was counted once. The chain has TRBV27 and TRBJ1-5; D gene ambiguous. Germline V gives CDR1 MNHEY, CDR2 SMNVEV (reference sequence). The V end was cut by 4 bases, the J end by 6 bases, with 7 bases between. The CDR3 contains 12 residues. The CDR3 here is CASSWVGQPQHF. The CDR3 DNA sequence: TGTGCCAGCAGTTGGGTTGGTCAGCCCCAGCATTTT.

The rearrangement links TRBV7-2 to TRBJ1-2; D gene unclear. The germline gives CDR1 SGHTA, CDR2 FQGNSA. The CDR3 is 12 amino acids. With 3 bases removed from V and 8 bases from J, the gap between germline ends came to 10 bases. The CDR3 spells CASSLVRWGYTF. The CDR3 DNA reads as TGTGCCAGCAGCTTGGTTAGGTGGGGCTACACCTTC.

The chain employs TRBV28 and TRBJ2-7; no firm D call. Trimming took 5 bases from V and 4 from J, leaving 6 bases between them. CDR3 length: 11 residues. CDR1 and CDR2 from the germline V gene are MDHEN and SYDVKM. Written as DNA, the CDR3 is TGTGCCAGCAGTCAGGTTTACGAGCAGTACTTC. Amino acid sequence: CASSQVYEQYF. Full variable domain (rest looked up from reference TRBV28 and TRBJ2-7): DVKVTQSSRYLVKRTGEKVFLECVQDMDHENMFWYRQDPGLGLRLIYFSYDVKMKEKGDIPEGYSVSREKKERFSLILESASTNQTSMYLCASSQVYEQYFGPGTRLTVT.

This clone appeared a single time. V and J are TRBV27 and TRBJ2-7; 11 bases line up with TRBD2. The V gene end was trimmed by 7 bases and the J gene end by 4 bases; junction bases not matched to a gene: 24. CDR1 is MNHEY and CDR2 is SMNVEV in the germline V gene (reference sequence). The CDR3 runs to 20 residues. The CDR3 loop is CASKVRTGASGRMFTYEQYF. For the CDR3, the DNA is TGTGCCAGCAAGGTCCGGACTGGGGCTAGCGGGAGGATGTTTACGTACGAGCAGTACTTC.

This rearrangement joins TRBV6-5 to TRBJ1-1, with D perhaps TRBD1 (5 bases). The length of the CDR3 is 15 residues. V was pared by 7 bases and J by 1 base, with 16 bases between. Germline assignment: CDR1 MNHEY and CDR2 SVGAGI. The CDR3, as DNA: TGTGCCAGCAAACGGGAGAACAGGCCGAACACTGAAGCTTTCTTT. As protein: CASKRENRPNTEAFF.

The V and J genes are TRBV11-3 and TRBJ1-5; maybe TRBD1 (5 bases). This CDR3 is built from 14 residues. Germline V gene sequence: CDR1 SGHNT, CDR2 YENEEA. Trimming removed 4 bases at V and 3 bases at J, with 10 bases between. The CDR3 DNA sequence: TGTGCCAGCAGCTCCCGACAGAACAATCAGCCCCAGCATTTT. Translated, it gives CASSSRQNNQPQHF.

The rearrangement joins TRBV10-3 to TRBJ1-2, with unresolved D. The CDR3 spans 13 residues. CDR1 is ENHRY, CDR2 SYGVKD, per germline. V gave up 10 bases and J gave up 2 bases, with 14 bases separating them. As DNA, the CDR3 is TGTGCCACCACTGCGCAGTTAAACTATGGCTACACCTTC. This translates into CATTAQLNYGYTF.